This T cell receptor (beta chain) comes out of a study of T-cell memory formation after mild COVID-19. On the study more broadly: Largely donor-specific sequence clusters came from a couple of donors.

TCRdb reprocessed the 5' RACE reads with MiXCR, giving one entry per CDR3 protein. Counted here are fewer than 350,000 distinct CDR3 sequences, roughly 8.2% occurring once; the ten biggest clones make up around a fifth. Germline loops: CDR1 SGHRS, CDR2 YFSETQ. V shed 4 bases, J shed 3 bases, and the junction held 11 bases outside the gene matches. The CDR3 runs to 16 residues. This clonotype was counted between two and nine times. Its cognate antigen is unknown. General study results and limits: Later expanders leaned CD4+, whereas day 15 to 85 contracting clones were balanced CD4/CD8. For contracting clones, CD4+ ones sat mainly in CM and EM, CD8+ in EMRA. What remained unconfirmed was the SARS-CoV-2 specificity of second-wave clones peaking on day 37.

The chain joins TRBV5-1 to TRBJ2-3; 7 bases are shared with TRBD1. The TCR sequence derives from a man between 18 and 29 years old who had mild COVID-19 (a few samples of this study predate the infection). Cell type and time point are not known. Sequenced material: PBMCs or a T cell subset sorted from them (not recorded which). The CDR3: CASSREAGQVTDTQYF. CDR3 sequence (DNA): TGCGCCAGCAGCCGGGAAGCAGGACAGGTGACAGATACGCAGTATTTT.